This T cell receptor beta chain came from a study of blood T cell repertoires in COVID-19. Generated by immunoSEQ multiplex PCR, the TCRdb table keeps only in-frame clones and is missing some. The repertoire holds around 190,000 clones, with around 83% as singletons. Germline CDR1 and CDR2: SGHRS and YFSETQ. J lost 4 bases, V lost 4 bases, and 11 bases had no gene match. This CDR3 is built from 16 residues. The chain carries TRBV5-1 and TRBJ1-1; 9 bases map to TRBD1. Input material: peripheral blood. The clonotype was recovered from a woman of 80 years or more with acute or convalescent COVID-19. This CDR3 is CASSAKRQGESTEAFF. DNA for the CDR3: TGCGCCAGCAGCGCGAAGCGACAGGGGGAGAGCACTGAAGCTTTCTTT.